The 29 T cell receptor beta chains in this list originate from one sample, sequenced in a study of shared clonotypes between healthy human individuals. Measured with immunoSEQ multiplex PCR; TCRdb has only the in-frame clones, and not every one. The sample holds 1,100,000 or so clones; about 84% are singletons and the top ten take 0.4% to 0.55%. The material sequenced was memory CD4+ T cells from PBMCs. Subset reported: CD45RA-negative fraction. The receptors originated from a young man in good health. Some clones in this sample may be carry-over from other donors' samples.

The V call is TRBV15, the J call TRBJ2-1; tentative D call: TRBD1 (5 bases). V was shortened by 0 bases and J by 6 bases, with 12 bases between the two germline ends. CDR3 size: 15 residues. In germline, CDR1 is LNHNV, CDR2 YYDKDF (reference sequence). CDR3 nucleotides: TGTGCCACCAGCAGAGATCGGGCAGGGATCAATGAGCAGTTCTTC. It translates to CATSRDRAGINEQFF.

This chain joins TRBV6-5 and TRBJ1-1, with 7 bases lining up with TRBD1. The J segment lost 4 bases and the V segment lost 2 bases, leaving 4 bases of the junction unmatched. The CDR3 extends over 14 amino acids. Per the germline V gene, CDR1 is MNHEY and CDR2 is SVGAGI. This CDR3 reads CASSYGDRVTEAFF. The CDR3 bases are TGTGCCAGCAGTTACGGCGACAGGGTCACTGAAGCTTTCTTT.

The chain couples TRBV19 to TRBJ2-3; 12 nucleotides align to TRBD2. There are 18 residues in the CDR3. Germline values: CDR1 LNHDA, CDR2 SQIVND (reference sequence). Losses at the gene ends were 6 bases for V and 3 bases for J; bases not matched to a gene: 13. CDR3 DNA sequence: TGTGCCAGTAGCTTACTAGCGGGAGGAAGAGGGAGAACAGATACGCAGTATTTT. It translates to CASSLLAGGRGRTDTQYF.

This clone was picked up one time. The chain combines TRBV28 with TRBJ1-2; 8 nucleotides agree with TRBD1. V lost 6 bases, J lost 7 bases, and 7 bases stayed unmatched. CDR3 length equals 13 residues. Germline V lookup: CDR1 MDHEN, CDR2 SYDVKM. CDR3 residues: CASRSRTGSGYTF. The CDR3, as DNA: TGTGCCAGCAGATCTCGGACAGGGTCTGGCTACACCTTC.

This chain links TRBV4-1 with TRBJ1-3; D uncertain. The CDR3 is 15 residues long. Deletions cut 1 base from V and 4 bases from J, with 11 bases between. CDR1 is MGHRA, CDR2 YSYEKL, per germline. The CDR3 is CASSQGRGNGNTIYF. DNA of the CDR3: TGCGCCAGCAGCCAAGGGCGAGGGAACGGAAACACCATATATTTT.

CDR3 sequence: CASRRAGELFF. Here the CDR3 DNA reads TGTGCCAGCCGGCGCGCGGGGGAGCTGTTTTTT. V is TRBV6-5 and J is TRBJ2-2; D gene ambiguous. The CDR3 consists of 11 residues. Per the germline V gene, CDR1 is MNHEY and CDR2 is SVGAGI. V was clipped by 8 bases and J by 8 bases, with 9 bases between them.

The chain joins TRBV4-1 to TRBJ2-5; 7 positions match TRBD1. This CDR3 is 16 amino acids long. With 0 bases clipped from V and 2 bases from J, the junction kept 6 bases outside the gene matches. Germline V lookup: CDR1 MGHRA, CDR2 YSYEKL. The CDR3: CASSQDERGPQETQYF. The CDR3 bases are TGCGCCAGCAGCCAAGATGAGAGGGGGCCTCAAGAGACCCAGTACTTC.

This clone was seen more than once but under ten times. The chain employs TRBV7-9 and TRBJ1-1; no firm D call. V was clipped by 2 bases and J by 5 bases, with 9 bases between them. CDR1 is SEHNR and CDR2 is FQNEAQ in the germline V gene (reference sequence). The CDR3 runs 13 residues. The DNA of the CDR3 is TGTGCCAGCAGCTTACAGGCGGGTACTGAAGCTTTCTTT. This translates into CASSLQAGTEAFF. Using reference TRBV7-9 and TRBJ1-1 for the parts outside the CDR3, the full variable domain is DTGVSQNPRHKITKRGQNVTFRCDPISEHNRLYWYRQTLGQGPEFLTYFQNEAQLEKSRLLSDRFSAERPKGSFSTLEIQRTEQGDSAMYLCASSLQAGTEAFFGQGTRLTVV.

The rearrangement links TRBV2 to TRBJ2-7; D remains ambiguous. Trimming removed 7 bases at V and 2 bases at J, with 18 bases between. Germline V gives CDR1 SNHLY, CDR2 FYNNEI. The CDR3 covers 15 residues. CDR3 in amino acids: CASTPEEVLTYEQYF. The DNA for the CDR3 is TGTGCCAGCACCCCCGAAGAGGTCTTGACCTACGAGCAGTACTTC.

With respect to this clone: One end of the junction does not line up with germline, which may come from a read error. The chain combines TRBV15 with TRBJ2-7, with a weak D call TRBD2 (6 bases). From germline, CDR1 is LNHNV and CDR2 YYDKDF (reference sequence). The CDR3 covers 13 residues. As DNA, the CDR3 is TGTGCCACCAGCAGAGGGGGACGTGTAGCGGAGGGCTTC. It yields the protein CATSRGGRVAEGF.

V and J are TRBV5-1 and TRBJ2-1, with D unclear. The V end was cut by 2 bases, the J end by 6 bases, with 9 bases between. Germline-derived CDR1 and CDR2 are SGHRS and YFSETQ. This CDR3 region has 13 residues. The CDR3 sequence: CASSFEGLNEQFF. CDR3 in DNA: TGCGCCAGCAGCTTTGAAGGGCTCAATGAGCAGTTCTTC.

The J gene is TRBJ1-5, the V gene TRBV2; possible D gene TRBD1, 5 bases. The germline gives CDR1 SNHLY, CDR2 FYNNEI. V lost 10 bases and J lost 0, with 10 bases in between. There are 13 residues in the CDR3. CDR3 residues: CATGAYSNQPQHF. The CDR3 DNA is TGTGCCACTGGGGCCTATAGCAATCAGCCCCAGCATTTT.

The gene calls are TRBV7-2 and TRBJ2-3; D perhaps matches TRBD2 (6 bases). Germline lookup yields CDR1 SGHTA and CDR2 FQGNSA. This CDR3 is 17 amino acids long. The germline V and J ends were trimmed by 4 bases and 4 bases, with 21 bases remaining between them. DNA for the CDR3: TGTGCCAGCAGCTCACGACTTTTGGCGGGAACCCCAGATACGCAGTATTTT. It translates to CASSSRLLAGTPDTQYF.

The rearrangement joins TRBV7-6 to TRBJ1-1, with D possibly TRBD1 on 5 matching bases. V was pared by 5 bases and J by 1 base, with 11 bases between. Germline CDR1 is SGHVS and CDR2 is FNYEAQ. The CDR3 runs to 14 residues. The CDR3 region has the DNA TGTGCCAGCAGCCTCATTACAGGGAACACTGAAGCTTTCTTT. Its protein is CASSLITGNTEAFF.

The rearrangement joins TRBV11-2 to TRBJ1-3; D gene uncertain. V gave up 4 bases and J gave up 0 bases, with 7 bases separating them. The CDR3 runs to 14 residues. CDR1 is SGHAT and CDR2 is FQNNGV in the germline V gene. CDR3 in DNA: TGTGCCAGCAGCTACCTCAGCTCTGGAAACACCATATATTTT. Translation: CASSYLSSGNTIYF.

The chain uses TRBV25-1 and TRBJ1-1; possible D gene TRBD1, 6 bases. The germline V gene encodes CDR1 MGHDK and CDR2 SYGVNS. The CDR3 runs to 15 residues. V was shortened by 7 bases and J by 1 base, with 16 bases between the two germline ends. This CDR3 is CASMTGGARNTEAFF. As DNA, the CDR3 is TGTGCCAGCATGACGGGGGGGGCAAGGAACACTGAAGCTTTCTTT.

The chain uses TRBV10-3 and TRBJ1-1, with 7 bases lining up with TRBD1. This CDR3 is 15 amino acids long. After removal of 4 bases from V and 2 bases from J, the junction contained 7 bases not matched to a gene. Germline V CDR1 and CDR2: ENHRY, SYGVKD. CDR3 sequence: CAISVGDRLNTEAFF. Here the CDR3 DNA reads TGTGCCATCAGTGTGGGGGACAGACTTAACACTGAAGCTTTCTTT.

The chain couples TRBV5-1 to TRBJ1-3; no clear D gene. Between the trimmed V and J ends, which lost 1 base and 2 bases, there was a span of 10 bases. The CDR3 contains 15 residues. The germline V gene has CDR1 SGHRS and CDR2 YFSETQ. The CDR3 region is CASSLTGLTGNTIYF. The CDR3 DNA sequence: TGCGCCAGCAGCTTGACTGGTTTAACTGGAAACACCATATATTTT.

This clone occurred once. This rearrangement joins TRBV7-2 to TRBJ1-2, with no clear D. Germline CDR1 reads SGHTA; CDR2 reads FQGNSA. Trimming took off 4 bases at V and 2 bases at J, with 11 bases between the two ends. The CDR3 sequence is 14 residues long. CDR3 protein: CASSSPPGNYGYTF. The CDR3 DNA reads TGTGCCAGCAGCTCCCCCCCGGGGAACTATGGCTACACCTTC. Full variable domain (rest looked up from reference TRBV7-2 and TRBJ1-2): GAGVSQSPSNKVTEKGKDVELRCDPISGHTALYWYRQSLGQGLEFLIYFQGNSAPDKSGLPSDRFSAERTGGSVSTLTIQRTQQEDSAVYLCASSSPPGNYGYTFGSGTRLTVV.

V is TRBV2 and J is TRBJ1-2; TRBD1 agrees at 8 bases. V was pared by 6 bases and J by 8 bases, with 5 bases of the junction left unmatched. The CDR3 has 12 residues. The V gene's germline CDR1 is SNHLY and CDR2 FYNNEI. The CDR3 reads CASSRDRQGYTF. The CDR3 DNA sequence: TGTGCCAGCAGCAGGGACAGGCAGGGCTACACCTTC.

The chain is built from TRBV7-9 and TRBJ2-4; TRBD1 aligns across 7 bases. The CDR3 is 14 residues long. The germline CDR1 and CDR2 sequences are SEHNR and FQNEAQ (reference sequence). The V gene end was trimmed by 5 bases and the J gene end by 7 bases; junction bases not matched to a gene: 8. This CDR3 reads CASSPQGESNIQYF. Written as DNA, the CDR3 is TGTGCCAGCAGCCCCCAGGGGGAGAGCAACATTCAGTACTTC. The full variable domain, in which reference TRBV7-9 and TRBJ2-4 provide the parts outside the CDR3, is DTGVSQNPRHKITKRGQNVTFRCDPISEHNRLYWYRQTLGQGPEFLTYFQNEAQLEKSRLLSDRFSAERPKGSFSTLEIQRTEQGDSAMYLCASSPQGESNIQYFGAGTRLSVL.

In the case of this clone: A far larger clone lies a single base away; this is likely a read error. This rearrangement joins TRBV6-6 to TRBJ1-1; 7 bases match TRBD1. Trimming took 5 bases from V and 3 from J; bases not matched to a gene: 3. The V gene's germline CDR1 is MNHNY and CDR2 SVGAGI (reference sequence). The length of the CDR3 is 13 residues. CDR3 sequence reads: CASSLTGDTEAFF. The CDR3 nucleotides read TGTGCCAGCAGTCTAACAGGGGACACTGAAGCTTTCTTT.

The chain links TRBV6-5 to TRBJ2-7; D might be TRBD1 (5 bases). V was pared by 2 bases and J by 6 bases, with 11 bases between. Germline values: CDR1 MNHEY, CDR2 SVGAGI. The CDR3 contains 13 residues. The CDR3 loop reads CASSYDAGSEQYF. The CDR3 nucleotides are TGTGCCAGCAGTTACGATGCAGGGTCCGAGCAGTACTTC.

V and J are TRBV14 and TRBJ1-4, with D perhaps matching TRBD1 (6 bases). Germline V gives CDR1 SGHDN, CDR2 FVKESK. The CDR3 sequence is 15 residues long. Between the trimmed V and J ends, which lost 1 base and 5 bases, there was a span of 11 bases. CDR3: CASSQGVRGNEKLFF. CDR3 nucleotide sequence: TGTGCCAGCAGCCAAGGTGTCAGGGGAAATGAAAAACTGTTTTTT.

To note about this clone: Other DNA variants within this sample encode the same CDR3. This chain connects TRBV9 to TRBJ2-5, with TRBD2 matching over 11 bases. V shed 3 bases and J 4 bases; nucleotides not matched to a gene: 2. CDR3 length: 14 residues. Germline assignment: CDR1 SGDLS and CDR2 YYNGEE. The CDR3 reads CASSAGLAGETQYF. DNA of the CDR3: TGTGCCAGCAGCGCCGGACTAGCGGGAGAGACCCAGTACTTC. Using reference TRBV9 and TRBJ2-5 for the parts outside the CDR3, the full variable domain is DSGVTQTPKHLITATGQRVTLRCSPRSGDLSVYWYQQSLDQGLQFLIQYYNGEERAKGNILERFSAQQFPDLHSELNLSSLELGDSALYFCASSAGLAGETQYFGPGTRLLVL.

This chain joins TRBV6-6 and TRBJ1-2; D remains ambiguous. Between the trimmed V and J ends, which lost 0 bases and 3 bases, there was a span of 5 bases. Germline CDR1 reads MNHNY; CDR2 reads SVGAGI (reference sequence). The CDR3 totals 13 residues. CDR3 amino acids: CASSYSTDYGYTF. DNA for the CDR3: TGTGCCAGCAGTTACTCGACGGACTATGGCTACACCTTC.

This chain uses TRBV9 with TRBJ2-1; D is ambiguous. This CDR3 has 13 residues. CDR1 SGDLS and CDR2 YYNGEE come from the germline V gene. Trimming stripped 3 bases from V and 2 bases from J, with 6 bases between. This chain's CDR3 is CASSARAYNEQFF. The CDR3 DNA reads as TGTGCCAGCAGCGCCCGTGCCTACAATGAGCAGTTCTTC.

The V call is TRBV6-4, the J call TRBJ2-2; D gene uncertain. The CDR3 runs to 14 residues. The V gene's germline CDR1 is MRHNA and CDR2 SNTAGT. Trimming stripped 0 bases from V and 4 bases from J, with 6 bases between. This chain's CDR3 is CASSDSLSTGELFF. The CDR3 coding sequence is TGTGCCAGCAGTGACTCGCTAAGCACCGGGGAGCTGTTTTTT.

On this clone: One end of the junction is discordant with germline, which a read error may explain. This chain joins TRBV6-6 and TRBJ1-1; D is ambiguous. Per germline, CDR1 MNHNY and CDR2 SVGAGI (reference sequence). The CDR3 spans 12 residues. The CDR3 nucleotides read TGTGCCAGCAGTCACATGAACACTGAAGCTTCCTTT. It yields the protein CASSHMNTEASF.